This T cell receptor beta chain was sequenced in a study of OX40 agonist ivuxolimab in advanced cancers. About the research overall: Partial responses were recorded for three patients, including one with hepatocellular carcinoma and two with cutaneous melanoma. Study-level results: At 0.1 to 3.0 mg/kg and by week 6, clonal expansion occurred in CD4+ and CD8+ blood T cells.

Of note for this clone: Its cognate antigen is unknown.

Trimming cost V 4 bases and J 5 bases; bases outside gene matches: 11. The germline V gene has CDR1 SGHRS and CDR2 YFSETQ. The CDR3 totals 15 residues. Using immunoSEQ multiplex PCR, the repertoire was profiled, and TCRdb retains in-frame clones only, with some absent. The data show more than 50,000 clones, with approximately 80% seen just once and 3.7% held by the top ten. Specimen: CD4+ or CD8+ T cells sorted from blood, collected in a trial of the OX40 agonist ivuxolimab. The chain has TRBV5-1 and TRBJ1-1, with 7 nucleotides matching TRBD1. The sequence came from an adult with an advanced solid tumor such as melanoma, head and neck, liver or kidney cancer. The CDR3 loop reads CASSTITGEGTEAFF. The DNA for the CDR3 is TGCGCCAGCAGCACGATCACAGGGGAGGGGACTGAAGCTTTCTTT.